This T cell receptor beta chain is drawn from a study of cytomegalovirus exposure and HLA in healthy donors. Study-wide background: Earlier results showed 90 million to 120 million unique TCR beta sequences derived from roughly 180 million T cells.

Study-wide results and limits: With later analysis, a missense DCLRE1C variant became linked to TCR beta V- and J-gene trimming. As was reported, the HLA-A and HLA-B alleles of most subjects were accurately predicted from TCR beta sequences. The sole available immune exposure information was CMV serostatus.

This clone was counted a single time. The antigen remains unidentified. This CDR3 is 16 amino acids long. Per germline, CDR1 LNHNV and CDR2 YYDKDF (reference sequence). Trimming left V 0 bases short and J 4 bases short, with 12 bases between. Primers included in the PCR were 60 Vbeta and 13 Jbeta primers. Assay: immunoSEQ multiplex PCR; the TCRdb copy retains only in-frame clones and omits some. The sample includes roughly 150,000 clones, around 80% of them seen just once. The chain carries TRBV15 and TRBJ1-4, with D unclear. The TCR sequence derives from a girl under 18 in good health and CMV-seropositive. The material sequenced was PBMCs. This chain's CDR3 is CATSRDKQNINEKLFF. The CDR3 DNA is TGTGCCACCAGCAGAGATAAACAGAACATTAATGAAAAACTGTTTTTT.